This T cell receptor (beta chain) was found in a study of T cell changes during pregnancy in multiple sclerosis. CDR1 is SEHNR and CDR2 is FQNEAQ in the germline V gene (reference sequence). V gave up 1 base and J gave up 5 bases; unmatched junction bases: 3. The CDR3 length is 15 residues. TCRdb keeps only in-frame clones here, not all; method: immunoSEQ multiplex PCR. This sample has tens of thousands of clones, with around 93% found just once. The starting material was peripheral blood, obtained after pregnancy. The receptor comes from a female donor with multiple sclerosis, enrolled in a pregnancy study. The rearrangement uses TRBV7-9 and TRBJ2-7; 12 positions agree with TRBD2. The CDR3 DNA reads TGTGCCAGCAGCTTAGATGGGACTAGCGGGCACGAGCAGTACTTC. Its translation is CASSLDGTSGHEQYF. Based on the CDR3 plus reference TRBV7-9 and TRBJ2-7, the full variable domain is DTGVSQNPRHKITKRGQNVTFRCDPISEHNRLYWYRQTLGQGPEFLTYFQNEAQLEKSRLLSDRFSAERPKGSFSTLEIQRTEQGDSAMYLCASSLDGTSGHEQYFGPGTRLTVT.